These 24 T cell receptor beta chains came from one sample sequenced in a study of spatial heterogeneity in lung cancer. Their antigens are not known. Study results and limitations: How many expanded intratumoral alpha and beta TCRs were present tracked the tumor mutation count, which was a count of nonsynonymous mutations.

Each CDR3 protein gets one entry after TCRdb re-called the 5' RACE reads with MiXCR. The table records under 20,000 distinct CDR3 sequences, roughly 9% of them present only once. Documented time point: sample taken at primary tumor resection. Material: lung tumor tissue, obtained at surgery. These receptors were taken from a female donor with early-stage non-small cell lung cancer.

This clonotype was seen a handful of times. This beta chain is off target for a library built for alpha chains, so its abundance means little. The chain recombines TRBV7-3 with TRBJ1-1; D remains ambiguous. Deletions cut 1 base from V and 6 bases from J, with 3 bases between. The germline CDR1 and CDR2 sequences are SGHTA and FQGTGA. This CDR3 contains 11 residues. The CDR3 region is CASSLIPEAFF. The CDR3 DNA reads TGTGCCAGCAGCTTAATCCCTGAAGCTTTCTTT.

This clonotype was counted between two and nine times. This beta chain is a stray read from a library made for alpha chains; its abundance is not meaningful. This chain connects TRBV15 to TRBJ2-5; 8 bases fit TRBD1. The CDR3 sequence is 15 residues long. CDR1 LNHNV and CDR2 YYDKDF come from the germline V gene (reference sequence). Trimming at V came to 3 bases and at J to 1 base, leaving 4 bases not matched to a gene. The chain's CDR3 is CATSSRGTGQETQYF. The CDR3 nucleotides read TGTGCCACCAGCAGTCGCGGGACAGGCCAAGAGACCCAGTACTTC.

This clonotype occurred many times. A library prepared for alpha chains yielded this beta chain as an off-target read; its size is of little meaning. The CDR3 loop is CASSLRQGGYNEQFF. CDR3 nucleotide sequence: TGTGCCAGCAGTTTACGGCAGGGTGGCTACAATGAGCAGTTCTTC. This sequence joins TRBV12-3 or TRBV12-4 and TRBJ2-1; D is perhaps TRBD1 (5 bases). The CDR3 length is 15 residues. V gave up 2 bases and J gave up 3 bases, with 11 bases separating them.

This clonotype was counted many times. Little can be read into the size of this beta chain, an off-target read in a library designed for alpha chains. This sequence joins TRBV7-2 and TRBJ2-3; 11 bases line up with TRBD2. This CDR3 spans 17 amino acids. Looked up from germline, CDR1 is SGHTA and CDR2 is FQGNSA. V lost 6 bases to trimming and J lost 3 bases; unmatched junction nucleotides: 11. CDR3 sequence (DNA): TGTGCCAGCAGATTGGGTAGCGGGGGGGCCTATACAGATACGCAGTATTTT. It yields the protein CASRLGSGGAYTDTQYF.

The table lists this clonotype with many counts. Since it is a stray read in a library aimed at alpha chains, this beta chain has a size that is not meaningful. The chain uses TRBV5-1 and TRBJ1-1; no reliable D call. Germline lookup yields CDR1 SGHRS and CDR2 YFSETQ. V gave up 4 bases and J gave up 8 bases, with 12 bases separating them. The CDR3 covers 12 residues. CDR3 residues: CASSPAADEAFF. CDR3 nucleotide sequence: TGCGCCAGCAGCCCTGCGGCGGACGAAGCTTTCTTT.

A few counts support this clonotype. Since the library was made to target alpha chains, this beta chain is a stray read and its abundance is not meaningful. This chain joins TRBV6-2 or TRBV6-3 and TRBJ1-5; D may be TRBD1 (5 bases). CDR1 MNHEY and CDR2 SVGEGT come from the germline V gene. With 9 bases removed from V and 0 bases from J, the gap between germline ends came to 15 bases. The CDR3 has 15 residues. DNA of the CDR3: TGTGCCAGTCAGCCCGGGGGGTATAGCAATCAGCCCCAGCATTTT. Translated, it gives CASQPGGYSNQPQHF.

The table lists this clonotype with many counts. This beta chain slipped into a library made for alpha chains as a stray read, so its size is not meaningful. V usage is TRBV11-1 and J usage is TRBJ2-2; no reliable D call. The CDR3 has 13 residues. CDR1 and CDR2 (germline): SGHAT, FQDESV (reference sequence). V lost 5 bases and J lost 3, with 7 bases in between. DNA for the CDR3: TGTGCCAGCAGCGCCTATGACACCGGGGAGCTGTTTTTT. This translates into CASSAYDTGELFF.

As to this clonotype: The library was designed around alpha chains, so this beta chain is a stray read whose abundance carries little weight. CDR3 sequence reads: CASSLHPGTGDSPLHF. The CDR3, as DNA: TGTGCCAGCAGCCTCCATCCCGGGACAGGGGATTCACCCCTCCACTTT. The rearrangement joins TRBV28 to TRBJ1-6; TRBD1 matches at 10 bases. Trimming took 6 bases from V and 8 from J; bases not matched to a gene: 10. There are 16 residues in the CDR3. The germline CDR1 and CDR2 sequences are MDHEN and SYDVKM.

This clonotype was seen at least ten times. Since it is a stray read in a library aimed at alpha chains, this beta chain has a size that is not meaningful. V gene TRBV20-1 combines with J gene TRBJ2-1; tentatively, D is TRBD1 (5 bases). The CDR3 has 13 amino acids. Trimming removed 3 bases at V and 4 bases at J, with 10 bases between. CDR1 and CDR2 from the germline V gene are DFQATT and SNEGSKA (reference sequence). CDR3 in amino acids: CSASQGLYNEQFF. CDR3 nucleotide sequence: TGCAGTGCTAGCCAGGGTCTTTACAATGAGCAGTTCTTC.

The table lists this clonotype with many counts. This beta chain is an off-target read within a library intended for alpha chains, so its frequency means little. This chain uses TRBV7-3 with TRBJ1-1, with a possible D match to TRBD1 (6 bases). The CDR3 has 12 residues. Looked up from germline, CDR1 is SGHTA and CDR2 is FQGTGA. The ends were cut back, 5 bases at V and 11 bases at J, with 15 bases in the middle. The CDR3 protein is CASSGEGQTAFF. DNA of the CDR3: TGTGCCAGCAGCGGAGAGGGACAAACGGCTTTCTTT.

Turning to this clonotype: This beta chain is an off-target read within a library intended for alpha chains, so its frequency means little. V is TRBV12-3 or TRBV12-4 and J is TRBJ2-7, with D possibly being TRBD1 or TRBD2 (5 bases each). Trimming cost V 4 bases and J 2 bases, with 12 bases left between them. The CDR3 is 14 amino acids. CDR3: CASSCEGRPYEQYF. Here the CDR3 DNA reads TGTGCCAGCAGTTGTGAGGGGAGACCCTACGAGCAGTACTTC.

The table lists this clonotype with a few counts. A library made for alpha chains picked up this beta chain off target, so its size means little. This chain uses TRBV5-4 with TRBJ1-1; D remains unclear. CDR1 SGHNT and CDR2 YYREEE come from the germline V gene (reference sequence). V was clipped by 0 bases and J by 1 base, with 7 bases between them. This CDR3 has 14 amino acids. CDR3 amino acids: CASSLARQNTEAFF. The CDR3 bases are TGTGCCAGCAGCTTGGCCCGACAGAACACTGAAGCTTTCTTT.

This clonotype occurred a few times. This beta chain came through as a stray read in a library set up for alpha chains, and its size says little. The CDR3 spells CSVRTDYGYTF. CDR3 in DNA: TGCAGTGTCAGGACGGACTATGGCTACACCTTC. The rearrangement joins TRBV20-1 to TRBJ1-2; D gene uncertain. V lost 7 bases to trimming and J lost 3 bases, with 9 bases between them. Germline CDR1 is DFQATT and CDR2 is SNEGSKA (reference sequence). This CDR3 is 11 amino acids long.

This clonotype was counted at least ten times. Being off target in a library aimed at alpha chains, this beta chain has a size of little meaning. This sequence joins TRBV7-2 and TRBJ2-7; TRBD2 matches 11 bases. The CDR3 extends over 15 amino acids. Trimming removed 4 bases from V and 1 base from J; junction bases left unmatched: 3. Germline assignment: CDR1 SGHTA and CDR2 FQGNSA. The CDR3 bases are TGTGCCAGCAGCTCACTAGCGGGGGCTTCCTACGAGCAGTACTTC. Its protein product is CASSSLAGASYEQYF.

A word on this clonotype: A library prepared for alpha chains yielded this beta chain as an off-target read; its size is of little meaning. This chain links TRBV14 with TRBJ2-7, with D perhaps matching TRBD2 (5 bases). Germline CDR1 SGHDN, CDR2 FVKESK. V was clipped by 0 bases and J by 2 bases, with 11 bases between them. The CDR3 is 15 residues long. The CDR3 reads CASSQEPGKTYEQYF. The CDR3 bases are TGTGCCAGCAGCCAAGAGCCCGGGAAAACCTACGAGCAGTACTTC. The full variable domain, with the rest looked up from reference TRBV14 and TRBJ2-7, is EAGVTQFPSHSVIEKGQTVTLRCDPISGHDNLYWYRRVMGKEIKFLLHFVKESKQDESGMPNNRFLAERTGGTYSTLKVQPAELEDSGVYFCASSQEPGKTYEQYFGPGTRLTVT.

On this clonotype itself: This beta chain is a stray read from a library made for alpha chains; its abundance is not meaningful. The rearrangement links TRBV14 to TRBJ1-1, with D hard to call. This CDR3 comprises 13 residues. CDR1 SGHDN and CDR2 FVKESK come from the germline V gene. Trimming took 1 base from V and 4 from J, leaving 7 bases between them. The CDR3 DNA reads TGTGCCAGCAGCCAAGTTCGGGGCACTGAAGCTTTCTTT. This sequence encodes CASSQVRGTEAFF.

At least ten counts were recorded for this clonotype. A library prepared for alpha chains yielded this beta chain as an off-target read; its size is of little meaning. The genes are TRBV10-3 and TRBJ1-2; no firm D call. There are 16 residues in the CDR3. The germline V and J ends were trimmed by 2 bases and 4 bases, with 17 bases remaining between them. CDR1 and CDR2 (germline): ENHRY, SYGVKD. The DNA of the CDR3 is TGTGCCATCAGTGAGGGTGTACTCGTCGGGTCCTATGGCTACACCTTC. This encodes CAISEGVLVGSYGYTF.

In this sample, this clonotype turned up a few times. A library prepared for alpha chains yielded this beta chain as an off-target read; its size is of little meaning. The chain carries TRBV12-3 or TRBV12-4 and TRBJ1-1; maybe TRBD1 (5 bases). Trimming took 6 bases from V and 0 from J, leaving 8 bases between them. This CDR3 comprises 13 residues. The CDR3 bases are TGTGCCAGCAGGGGGGTCATGAACACTGAAGCTTTCTTT. Translating gives CASRGVMNTEAFF.

Concerning this clonotype: A much more abundant neighbour one base away suggests this may be a read error. As an off-target read in a library built for alpha chains, this beta chain has a frequency of little significance. J is TRBJ2-5 and V is TRBV5-1, with D possibly being TRBD2 (6 bases). Trimming removed 10 bases at V and 9 bases at J, with 28 bases between. The CDR3 covers 15 residues. CDR1 is SGHRS and CDR2 is YFSETQ in the germline V gene. The CDR3: CASATPTSSGESQYF. CDR3 in DNA: TGCGCCTCCGCAACGCCTACGTCTTCGGGGGAGTCCCAGTACTTC.

This clonotype came up many times. This beta chain turned up in a library designed for alpha chains; as an off-target read, its abundance says little. The CDR3 region has the DNA TGTGCCAGCAGCTTAGGCGAAGTTTTCCACTTT. It yields the protein CASSLGEVFHF. J is TRBJ1-6 and V is TRBV7-2; D uncertain. Trimming pared 1 base from V and 17 bases from J, leaving 9 bases between. The CDR3 contains 11 residues. The V gene's germline CDR1 is SGHTA and CDR2 FQGNSA.

This clonotype was observed a handful of times. This beta chain is an off-target read within a library intended for alpha chains, so its frequency means little. The rearrangement uses TRBV19 and TRBJ2-1; 11 positions match TRBD2. Germline CDR1 is LNHDA and CDR2 is SQIVND (reference sequence). The CDR3 is made up of 13 amino acids. The junction had 1 base not matched to a gene; V was cut back by 2 bases and J by 10 bases. The CDR3 nucleotides are TGTGCCAGTAGTATACGGACTAGCGGGGAGCAGTTCTTC. It specifies CASSIRTSGEQFF.

This clonotype was counted at least ten times. A library made for alpha chains picked up this beta chain off target, so its size means little. The V call is TRBV7-9, the J call TRBJ2-2; no clear D gene. V lost 5 bases to trimming and J lost 4 bases, with 5 bases between them. Germline values: CDR1 SEHNR, CDR2 FQNEAQ (reference sequence). The CDR3 runs to 12 residues. The CDR3 protein is CASSRGTGELFF. The CDR3 DNA is TGTGCCAGCAGCCGAGGCACCGGGGAGCTGTTTTTT.

A remark on this clonotype: With the library built for alpha chains, this beta chain is off target and its frequency is not meaningful. V gene TRBV2 combines with J gene TRBJ1-2; D is ambiguous. The germline V gene encodes CDR1 SNHLY and CDR2 FYNNEI. V was shortened by 2 bases and J by 7 bases, with 8 bases between the two germline ends. The length of the CDR3 is 12 residues. CDR3 sequence (DNA): TGTGCCAGCAGTGAATTGAGCGCTGGCTACACCTTC. Its protein is CASSELSAGYTF. The complete variable domain, with remaining parts taken from reference TRBV2 and TRBJ1-2, reads EPEVTQTPSHQVTQMGQEVILRCVPISNHLYFYWYRQILGQKVEFLVSFYNNEISEKSEIFDDQFSVERPDGSNFTLKIRSTKLEDSAMYFCASSELSAGYTFGSGTRLTVV.

This clonotype was picked up a small number of times. This beta chain is an off-target read within a library intended for alpha chains, so its frequency means little. This CDR3 reads CSSGTNYNEQFF. The CDR3 coding sequence is TGCAGTTCCGGGACAAACTACAATGAGCAGTTCTTC. This sequence joins TRBV20-1 and TRBJ2-1; D is perhaps TRBD1 (6 bases). The CDR3 length is 12 residues. Deletions cut 8 bases from V and 3 bases from J, with 11 bases between. Germline values: CDR1 DFQATT, CDR2 SNEGSKA (reference sequence).